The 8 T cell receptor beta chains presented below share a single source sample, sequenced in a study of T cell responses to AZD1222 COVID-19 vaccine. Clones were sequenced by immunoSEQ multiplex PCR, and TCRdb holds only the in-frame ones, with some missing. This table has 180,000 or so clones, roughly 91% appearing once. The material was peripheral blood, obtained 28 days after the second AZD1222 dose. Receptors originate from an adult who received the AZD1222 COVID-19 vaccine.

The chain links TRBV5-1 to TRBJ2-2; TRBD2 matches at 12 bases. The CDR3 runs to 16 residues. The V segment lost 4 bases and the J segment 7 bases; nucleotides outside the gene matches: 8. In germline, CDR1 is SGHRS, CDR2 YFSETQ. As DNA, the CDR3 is TGCGCCAGCAGCCTCCTAGCGGGAGGGCTGGACGGGGAGCTGTTTTTT. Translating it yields CASSLLAGGLDGELFF.

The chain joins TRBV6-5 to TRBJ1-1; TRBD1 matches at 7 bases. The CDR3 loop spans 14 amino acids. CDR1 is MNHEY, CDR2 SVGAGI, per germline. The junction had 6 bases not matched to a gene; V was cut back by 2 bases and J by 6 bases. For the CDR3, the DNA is TGTGCCAGCAGTTACCGTCACAGGGGCTCTGAAGCTTTCTTT. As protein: CASSYRHRGSEAFF.

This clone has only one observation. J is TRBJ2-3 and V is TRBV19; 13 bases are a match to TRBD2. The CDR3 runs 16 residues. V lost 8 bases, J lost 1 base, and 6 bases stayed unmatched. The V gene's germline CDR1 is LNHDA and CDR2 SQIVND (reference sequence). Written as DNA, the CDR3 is TGTGCCAGTCGACTAGCGGGAGGTTCTGGCACAGATACGCAGTATTTT. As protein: CASRLAGGSGTDTQYF.

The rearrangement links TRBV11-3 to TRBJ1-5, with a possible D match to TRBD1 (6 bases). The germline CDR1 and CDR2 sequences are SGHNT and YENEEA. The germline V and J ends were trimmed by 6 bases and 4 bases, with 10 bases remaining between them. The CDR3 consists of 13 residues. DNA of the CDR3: TGTGCCAGCAGAAACAGGGTGAATCAGCCCCAGCATTTT. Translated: CASRNRVNQPQHF. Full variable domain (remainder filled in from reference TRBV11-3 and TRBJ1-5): EAGVVQSPRYKIIEKKQPVAFWCNPISGHNTLYWYLQNLGQGPELLIRYENEEAVDDSQLPKDRFSAERLKGVDSTLKIQPAELGDSAVYLCASRNRVNQPQHFGDGTRLSIL.

In DNA, the CDR3 is TGCGCCAGCAGCCAAGATATAGGGGACGAGGACGAGCAGTACTTC. It is translated as CASSQDIGDEDEQYF. The V gene is TRBV4-3, the J gene TRBJ2-7; TRBD1 or TRBD2 may be the D gene (5 bases each). V lost 0 bases and J 5 bases, leaving 14 bases between the germline ends. Germline V gene data show CDR1 as LGHNA and CDR2 as YSLEER. This CDR3 has 15 amino acids.

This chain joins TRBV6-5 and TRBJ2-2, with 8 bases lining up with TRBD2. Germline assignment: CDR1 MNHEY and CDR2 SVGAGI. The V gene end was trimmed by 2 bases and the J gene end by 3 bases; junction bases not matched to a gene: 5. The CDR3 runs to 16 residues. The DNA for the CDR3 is TGTGCCAGCAGTTACGAGAGCGGGAGCTACACCGGGGAGCTGTTTTTT. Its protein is CASSYESGSYTGELFF.

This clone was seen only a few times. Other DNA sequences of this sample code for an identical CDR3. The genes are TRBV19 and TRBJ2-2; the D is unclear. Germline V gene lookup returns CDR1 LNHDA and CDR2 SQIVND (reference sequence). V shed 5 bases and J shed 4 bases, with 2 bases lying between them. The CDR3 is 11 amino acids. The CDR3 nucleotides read TGTGCCAGTAGTCTCACCGGGGAGCTGTTTTTT. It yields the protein CASSLTGELFF.

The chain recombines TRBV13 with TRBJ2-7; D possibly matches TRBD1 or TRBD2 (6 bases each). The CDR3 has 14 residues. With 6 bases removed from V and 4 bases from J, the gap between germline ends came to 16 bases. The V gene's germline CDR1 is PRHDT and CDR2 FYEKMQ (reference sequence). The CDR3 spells CASRQGLGRYEQYF. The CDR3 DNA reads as TGTGCCAGCAGACAGGGACTCGGCCGGTACGAGCAGTACTTC.